The sequence of this TCR beta chain was determined in a study of CD8 T cell repertoires and HIV-1 epitope variants. Across the study: Tested: three Gag epitope families, Nef HW9 and YT9. Equal numbers of autologous T cell-negative cells presented antigen to enriched T cells. IL-2, IL-7 and IL-15 were added on days 3 and 7 of 10-day cultures. Study-wide findings and caveats: No clonotypes responded to the TAALDMSHF plasma variant; about five recognized KF9, one HW9.

Here immunoSEQ multiplex PCR was the method, and the copy in TCRdb shows in-frame clones only, minus some. The sample holds 6,100 or so clones, around two thirds seen once. The CDR3 is 17 residues long. The germline gives CDR1 LGHNA, CDR2 YSLEER. V lost 1 base, J lost 6 bases, and 18 bases lay in between. In this sample, this clone turned up a few times. The antigen is not known. The rearrangement links TRBV4-3 to TRBJ2-2; TRBD1 is a possible D gene (6 bases). The clonotype originates from a male donor with HIV. Sequencing used cultured CD8+ T cells derived from PBMCs. CDR3: CASSQVPFRGGAGELFF. DNA for the CDR3: TGCGCCAGCAGCCAAGTCCCCTTCCGAGGGGGAGCCGGGGAGCTGTTTTTT.